These 6 T cell receptor beta chains share one sample of origin, sequenced in a study of early T cells in non-severe SARS-CoV-2 infection. TCRdb reprocessed the 5' RACE reads via MiXCR and lists one record per CDR3 protein. Counted here are approximately 70,000 distinct CDR3 sequences, around 11% occurring once; the ten biggest clones make up less than 3%. This sample comprised whole blood, obtained at baseline. The receptors come from an adult who was a healthcare worker with PCR-confirmed SARS-CoV-2 infection or an uninfected control (not recorded which).

The rearrangement uses TRBV28 and TRBJ2-7; possibly TRBD1 for D (6 bases). The CDR3 runs to 13 residues. Germline CDR1 and CDR2: MDHEN and SYDVKM. V was shortened by 6 bases and J by 2 bases, with 11 bases between the two germline ends. CDR3 loop: CASRPGTTYEQYF. CDR3 bases: TGTGCCAGCAGACCCGGGACAACCTACGAGCAGTACTTC.

The rearrangement joins TRBV29-1 to TRBJ2-3, with D perhaps assigned TRBD1 or TRBD2 (5 bases each). The CDR3 contains 14 residues. CDR1 SQVTM and CDR2 ANQGSEA come from the germline V gene. V lost 8 bases and J 3 bases, leaving 18 bases between the germline ends. The CDR3 sequence is CSSRDPHQTDTQYF. In DNA form, the CDR3 reads TGCAGCAGCCGGGACCCACACCAAACAGATACGCAGTATTTT.

This clonotype has a handful of counts. The chain recombines TRBV28 with TRBJ2-7; 7 nucleotides agree with TRBD2. V dropped 7 bases and J dropped 2; count of bases not matched to a gene: 5. The length of the CDR3 is 13 residues. From germline, CDR1 is MDHEN and CDR2 SYDVKM. Written as DNA, the CDR3 is TGTGCCAGCAACCCGGGGGGAACCTACGAGCAGTACTTC. Protein sequence: CASNPGGTYEQYF.

V is TRBV4-1 and J is TRBJ2-1, with 8 nucleotides matching TRBD2. Trimming took 5 bases from V and 6 from J; bases not matched to a gene: 3. CDR3 size: 13 residues. Germline V gives CDR1 MGHRA, CDR2 YSYEKL. The CDR3 nucleotides read TGCGCCAGCAGCGCAGCGGGGGTCAATGAGCAGTTCTTC. It yields the protein CASSAAGVNEQFF.

The chain is built from TRBV3-1 and TRBJ2-7; D is possibly TRBD1 or TRBD2 (5 bases each). The V end lost 5 bases, the J end lost 4 bases, and 12 bases lay between the germline ends. Germline V CDR1 and CDR2: LGHDT, YNNKEL (reference sequence). The CDR3 loop spans 13 amino acids. This chain's CDR3 is CASSAGTIYEQYF. CDR3 coding DNA: TGTGCCAGCAGCGCCGGGACGATATACGAGCAGTACTTC.

This clonotype was seen a few times. The V and J genes are TRBV3-1 and TRBJ1-1, with TRBD1 matching 11 bases. This CDR3 comprises 15 residues. Germline trimming cut 5 bases from V and 4 bases from J; bases unmatched to any gene: 6. Germline lookup yields CDR1 LGHDT and CDR2 YNNKEL (reference sequence). DNA of the CDR3: TGTGCCAGCAGCAAAACCGGGACAGGGGGCACTGAAGCTTTCTTT. It specifies CASSKTGTGGTEAFF.